Below, 30 T cell receptor beta chains from the same sample are listed, as sequenced in a study of multiple sclerosis patients with progressive multifocal leukoencephalopathy. Time point in this sample: time of PML onset. The data were produced by immunoSEQ multiplex PCR, yet TCRdb's version contains in-frame clones alone and is incomplete. Of approximately 31,000 clones in the sample, more than 85% are singletons; the top ten hold roughly 3.2%. The sample here was PBMCs, taken from a patient treated with natalizumab. These receptor sequences come from a human donor with progressive multifocal leukoencephalopathy.

Only one count was recorded for this clone. The chain uses TRBV5-1 and TRBJ1-5; D is possibly TRBD1 (6 bases). V gave up 0 bases and J gave up 4 bases, with 11 bases separating them. From germline, CDR1 is SGHRS and CDR2 YFSETQ. The CDR3 consists of 15 residues. CDR3 loop: CASSLEGGRNQPQHF. The CDR3 coding sequence is TGCGCCAGCAGCTTGGAGGGGGGGAGGAATCAGCCCCAGCATTTT.

The chain combines TRBV7-9 with TRBJ2-7, with 9 bases aligning to TRBD2. This CDR3 contains 15 residues. The J segment lost 5 bases and the V segment lost 1 base, leaving 6 bases of the junction unmatched. Germline assignment: CDR1 SEHNR and CDR2 FQNEAQ (reference sequence). The CDR3 spells CASSLVLAGLNEQYF. The DNA of the CDR3 is TGTGCCAGCAGCTTAGTGCTAGCGGGACTCAACGAGCAGTACTTC.

The rearrangement joins TRBV5-6 to TRBJ1-2; no firm D call. Trimming removed 3 bases from V and 8 bases from J, with 14 bases in between. Germline V gives CDR1 SGHDT, CDR2 YYEEEE. There are 13 residues in the CDR3. As DNA, the CDR3 is TGTGCCAGCAGCTCCCCAGTGGGGTGGGGCTACACCTTC. Protein sequence: CASSSPVGWGYTF. Using reference TRBV5-6 and TRBJ1-2 for the parts outside the CDR3, the full variable domain is DAGVTQSPTHLIKTRGQQVTLRCSPKSGHDTVSWYQQALGQGPQFIFQYYEEEERQRGNFPDRFSGHQFPNYSSELNVNALLLGDSALYLCASSSPVGWGYTFGSGTRLTVV.

The chain combines TRBV7-6 with TRBJ2-3, with 9 bases that match TRBD2. With V trimmed by 5 bases and J by 4 bases, 13 bases remained unmatched. Germline V gene data show CDR1 as SGHVS and CDR2 as FNYEAQ. The CDR3 is made up of 17 amino acids. DNA for the CDR3: TGTGCCAGCAGCCCTCCGCGGGTAGCGGGAGTCGCAGATACGCAGTATTTT. Its translation is CASSPPRVAGVADTQYF.

The genes are TRBV2 and TRBJ1-2; D unresolved. CDR1 is SNHLY, CDR2 FYNNEI, per germline. Trimming removed 5 bases from V and 8 bases from J, with 9 bases in between. This CDR3 has 11 residues. Written as DNA, the CDR3 is TGTGCCAGCAGTTTGGAGTACGGCTACACCTTC. Translation gives CASSLEYGYTF.

The J gene is TRBJ1-4, the V gene TRBV7-2; D call uncertain. Germline CDR1 SGHTA, CDR2 FQGNSA. This CDR3 spans 14 amino acids. Trimming pared 5 bases from V and 0 bases from J, leaving 7 bases between. CDR3 nucleotide sequence: TGTGCCAGCAGCACTACAGCAACTAATGAAAAACTGTTTTTT. Protein sequence: CASSTTATNEKLFF.

The V gene is TRBV5-4, the J gene TRBJ1-1; D remains ambiguous. V lost 1 base and J 1 base, leaving 5 bases between the germline ends. Germline CDR1 is SGHNT and CDR2 is YYREEE (reference sequence). This CDR3 contains 13 residues. CDR3 sequence reads: CASSLSKNTEAFF. Here the CDR3 DNA reads TGTGCCAGCAGCTTGAGCAAGAACACTGAAGCTTTCTTT.

J is TRBJ2-2 and V is TRBV9; no clear D. This CDR3 spans 14 amino acids. Trimming stripped 3 bases from V and 5 bases from J, with 11 bases between. Germline CDR1 SGDLS, CDR2 YYNGEE. The CDR3 sequence: CASSALAGTGELFF. In DNA form, the CDR3 reads TGTGCCAGCAGCGCCCTGGCCGGGACCGGGGAGCTGTTTTTT.

V is TRBV7-9 and J is TRBJ1-2, with 8 positions matching TRBD1. The CDR3 spans 17 residues. J lost 1 base, V lost 8 bases, and 15 bases had no gene match. The germline CDR1 and CDR2 sequences are SEHNR and FQNEAQ (reference sequence). Here the CDR3 reads CASVRLSGTGDNYGYTF. The DNA of the CDR3 is TGTGCCAGCGTTCGTCTTTCCGGGACAGGTGATAACTATGGCTACACCTTC.

The V and J genes are TRBV19 and TRBJ1-1; unclear D gene. The germline V and J ends were trimmed by 3 bases and 7 bases, with 9 bases remaining between them. Germline V gene sequence: CDR1 LNHDA, CDR2 SQIVND (reference sequence). The CDR3 covers 12 residues. The chain's CDR3 is CASSIRGSEAFF. DNA of the CDR3: TGTGCCAGTAGTATTCGCGGCAGTGAAGCTTTCTTT.

The chain has TRBV11-2 and TRBJ2-7; 9 nucleotides agree with TRBD2. V lost 8 bases and J lost 4; bases outside the gene matches: 9. The CDR3 is 14 residues long. Germline V lookup: CDR1 SGHAT, CDR2 FQNNGV. CDR3 nucleotides: TGTGCCAGCGAGTTGAGCGGGAGGCTATACGAGCAGTACTTC. This gives the protein CASELSGRLYEQYF.

The gene calls are TRBV6-5 and TRBJ2-1; 10 nucleotides line up with TRBD2. The length of the CDR3 is 16 residues. J gave up 7 bases and V 2 bases, and 8 bases lay outside the gene matches. The germline CDR1 and CDR2 sequences are MNHEY and SVGAGI. The CDR3 protein is CASSYLGSGRGNEQFF. The CDR3 nucleotides read TGTGCCAGCAGTTACCTCGGGAGCGGGAGGGGGAATGAGCAGTTCTTC.

CDR3 bases: TGCGCCAGCAGCCAAGAGCGGGGGAGCTCCTACGAGCAGTACTTC. It translates to CASSQERGSSYEQYF. This sequence joins TRBV4-1 and TRBJ2-7; TRBD2 matches at 7 bases. Germline V CDR1 and CDR2: MGHRA, YSYEKL. The CDR3 runs to 15 residues. Trimming at V came to 0 bases and at J to 0 bases, leaving 2 bases not matched to a gene.

The rearrangement uses TRBV7-8 and TRBJ1-6; D not certain. With 1 base removed from V and 5 bases from J, the gap between germline ends came to 9 bases. CDR1 SGHVS and CDR2 FQNEAQ come from the germline V gene. There are 15 residues in the CDR3. The CDR3 DNA sequence: TGTGCCAGCAGCTTAGAGGTCACAAATAATTCACCCCTCCACTTT. Translated, it gives CASSLEVTNNSPLHF.

The rearrangement uses TRBV28 and TRBJ1-1; D possibly corresponds to TRBD1 (6 bases). Trimming took off 8 bases at V and 0 bases at J, with 10 bases between the two ends. The V gene's germline CDR1 is MDHEN and CDR2 SYDVKM. The CDR3 covers 13 residues. The CDR3 DNA is TGTGCCAGCGGACAGACGATGAACACTGAAGCTTTCTTT. Translating it yields CASGQTMNTEAFF.

The chain is built from TRBV7-3 and TRBJ2-1, with TRBD1 as a possible D gene (5 bases). The CDR3 totals 14 residues. Trimming cost V 4 bases and J 5 bases, with 12 bases left between them. Per germline, CDR1 SGHTA and CDR2 FQGTGA. The CDR3 sequence is CASSSQGSNNEQFF. As DNA, the CDR3 is TGTGCCAGCAGCTCCCAGGGCTCGAACAATGAGCAGTTCTTC. The entire variable domain, with the rest obtained from reference TRBV7-3 and TRBJ2-1, is as follows: GAGVSQTPSNKVTEKGKYVELRCDPISGHTALYWYRQSLGQGPEFLIYFQGTGAADDSGLPNDRFFAVRPEGSVSTLKIQRTERGDSAVYLCASSSQGSNNEQFFGPGTRLTVL.

The chain carries TRBV27 and TRBJ2-7; TRBD1 matches at 9 bases. J lost 7 bases, V lost 2 bases, and 12 bases had no gene match. Germline values: CDR1 MNHEY, CDR2 SMNVEV (reference sequence). CDR3 length equals 16 residues. CDR3 nucleotides: TGTGCCAGCAGTTTAGCCACTGTACAGGGGGCCCGTGAGCAGTACTTC. It yields the protein CASSLATVQGAREQYF.

The chain employs TRBV7-8 and TRBJ2-2; D might be TRBD2 (6 bases). From germline, CDR1 is SGHVS and CDR2 FQNEAQ. The germline V and J ends were trimmed by 11 bases and 3 bases, with 10 bases remaining between them. The CDR3 loop spans 12 amino acids. The DNA for the CDR3 is TGTGCCGTCGGAGGGGACACCGGGGAGCTGTTTTTT. As protein: CAVGGDTGELFF.

The V call is TRBV7-2, the J call TRBJ1-3, with TRBD1 matching over 8 bases. After removal of 1 base from V and 0 bases from J, the junction contained 5 bases not matched to a gene. Germline assignment: CDR1 SGHTA and CDR2 FQGNSA. The CDR3 sequence is 17 residues long. CDR3 coding DNA: TGTGCCAGCAGCTTAGGGGCAGGGGGCTACTCTGGAAACACCATATATTTT. Protein: CASSLGAGGYSGNTIYF.

The chain joins TRBV27 to TRBJ1-5; D is uncertain. V was shortened by 5 bases and J by 0 bases, with 8 bases between the two germline ends. Germline values: CDR1 MNHEY, CDR2 SMNVEV (reference sequence). There are 14 residues in the CDR3. The CDR3 spells CASSAYYSNQPQHF. Here the CDR3 DNA reads TGTGCCAGCAGTGCATACTATAGCAATCAGCCCCAGCATTTT.

The chain couples TRBV6-1 to TRBJ1-4; perhaps TRBD1 as D (5 bases). Germline V gene lookup returns CDR1 MNHNS and CDR2 SASEGT. This CDR3 has 16 residues. The ends were cut back, 1 base at V and 10 bases at J, with 19 bases in the middle. CDR3 residues: CASSEDLAAGYGKLFF. For the CDR3, the DNA is TGTGCCAGCAGTGAAGATCTGGCCGCAGGGTATGGAAAACTGTTTTTT.

V is TRBV11-2 and J is TRBJ1-1, with 10 positions matching TRBD1. Germline assignment: CDR1 SGHAT and CDR2 FQNNGV. The CDR3 extends over 14 amino acids. V shed 5 bases and J 6 bases; nucleotides not matched to a gene: 6. CDR3: CASSKTGGLSEAFF. The CDR3, as DNA: TGTGCCAGCAGCAAGACAGGGGGCCTCTCTGAAGCTTTCTTT.

This clone has just a few counts. The chain joins TRBV6-6 to TRBJ1-3; D is ambiguous. Germline loops: CDR1 MNHNY, CDR2 SVGAGI (reference sequence). The CDR3 contains 12 residues. V was shortened by 8 bases and J by 0 bases, with 5 bases between the two germline ends. The CDR3 is CASGVSGNTIYF. CDR3 in DNA: TGTGCCAGCGGTGTCTCTGGAAACACCATATATTTT.

The V and J genes are TRBV18 and TRBJ1-5; a possible D gene is TRBD1 (5 bases). CDR3 length: 14 amino acids. Deletions cut 5 bases from V and 7 bases from J, with 15 bases between. Per germline, CDR1 KGHSH and CDR2 LQKENI. The chain's CDR3 is CASSSGGVDQPQHF. CDR3 nucleotide sequence: TGTGCCAGCTCATCTGGGGGTGTGGACCAGCCCCAGCATTTT.

The J gene is TRBJ1-2, the V gene TRBV11-2, with a weak D call TRBD1 (5 bases). Germline V gives CDR1 SGHAT, CDR2 FQNNGV. V lost 5 bases and J 4 bases, leaving 11 bases between the germline ends. CDR3 length: 13 residues. CDR3 sequence: CASSTPGSYGYTF. Here the CDR3 DNA reads TGTGCCAGCAGCACCCCAGGGTCCTATGGCTACACCTTC. Complete variable domain (other parts from reference TRBV11-2 and TRBJ1-2): EAGVAQSPRYKIIEKRQSVAFWCNPISGHATLYWYQQILGQGPKLLIQFQNNGVVDDSQLPKDRFSAERLKGVDSTLKIQPAKLEDSAVYLCASSTPGSYGYTFGSGTRLTVV.

This sequence joins TRBV7-6 and TRBJ2-7, with unresolved D. CDR1 is SGHVS, CDR2 FNYEAQ, per germline. This CDR3 region has 14 residues. Trimming removed 5 bases at V and 0 bases at J, with 11 bases between. CDR3 residues: CASSPHGPSYEQYF. The CDR3 nucleotides are TGTGCCAGCAGCCCCCACGGGCCCTCCTACGAGCAGTACTTC.

CDR3 protein: CASSLNPGGYTEAFF. CDR3 in DNA: TGTGCCAGCAGCTTAAACCCCGGGGGGTACACTGAAGCTTTCTTT. The rearrangement links TRBV7-3 to TRBJ1-1; maybe TRBD1 (5 bases). Germline V CDR1 and CDR2: SGHTA, FQGTGA. Trimming cost V 1 base and J 3 bases, with 12 bases left between them. CDR3 length: 15 residues.

The rearrangement uses TRBV4-1 and TRBJ2-1; no clear D gene. CDR1 and CDR2 (germline): MGHRA, YSYEKL. The length of the CDR3 is 15 residues. The V end was cut by 1 base, the J end by 2 bases, with 9 bases between. The CDR3 DNA reads TGCGCCAGCAGCCAAGCCGTGGGTCCCTACAATGAGCAGTTCTTC. It encodes CASSQAVGPYNEQFF.

The chain couples TRBV28 to TRBJ2-7, with TRBD1 identical over 7 bases. The trim removed 4 bases at V and 0 bases at J, leaving 6 bases unmatched. CDR3 length: 15 residues. Germline-derived CDR1 and CDR2 are MDHEN and SYDVKM. DNA for the CDR3: TGTGCCAGCAGTTCCCAGGGGGAAAGCTCCTACGAGCAGTACTTC. It yields the protein CASSSQGESSYEQYF.

This chain links TRBV5-1 with TRBJ1-1, with 7 positions matching TRBD1. The CDR3 contains 14 residues. Germline CDR1 is SGHRS and CDR2 is YFSETQ. V was pared by 4 bases and J by 1 base, with 4 bases of the junction left unmatched. As DNA, the CDR3 is TGCGCCAGCAGCCTACAGGGGCAGAACACTGAAGCTTTCTTT. As protein: CASSLQGQNTEAFF.